The source of this TCR beta chain is a study of shared clonotypes between healthy human individuals. As for the study in general: CD8 memory received one plate per donor, CD8 naive two, CD4 memory three and CD4 naive three. Regarding the study as a whole: Of the naive CD4 clonotypes, about 5% were shared across a few donors. Naive subsets, compared against memory subsets, generally had larger estimated richness values.

This table comes from immunoSEQ multiplex PCR, and its TCRdb copy is limited to in-frame clones, with some not included. The data contain around 2.3 million clones, about 94% of them singletons. Details on this clone: Its target is unknown.

V gave up 2 bases and J gave up 0 bases, with 14 bases separating them. The CDR3 is 18 residues long. Germline V gives CDR1 MNHNS, CDR2 SASEGT. CD45RA+ naive and CD45RA-negative memory subsets were separated from CD4+ cells. This receptor was taken from a man in his late teens or twenties in good health. This chain connects TRBV6-1 to TRBJ2-6, with D maybe TRBD1 (5 bases). The material sequenced was naive CD4+ T cells sorted from blood. Subset: CD45RA+ positively selected. The CDR3: CASSEYKGSFSGANVLTF. For the CDR3, the DNA is TGTGCCAGCAGTGAATATAAGGGGTCTTTCTCTGGGGCCAACGTCCTGACTTTC.